These T cell receptor beta chains were read from a single sample in a study of cytomegalovirus exposure and HLA in healthy donors. The data were produced by immunoSEQ multiplex PCR, yet TCRdb's version contains in-frame clones alone and is incomplete. The sample has around 160,000 clones, more than 60% seen once. Sequencing was carried out using PBMCs. The receptors stem from a middle-aged woman in good health and CMV-seropositive. Both conserved end residues are part of each CDR3. A D gene is named only where the DNA matches it firmly. Part of the rows lack a size; the others show once, few, many or a class for expanded clones.

>TRBJ2-6|NA|TRBV7-9|NA|17
TGTGCCAGCAGCTCCACTCGGACAAACTCTGGGGCCAACGTCCTGACTTTC
CASSSTRTNSGANVLTF
>TRBJ2-5|NA|TRBV6-5|TRBD1|14
TGTGCCAGCAGTTCGGACAGGTCCCAAGAGACCCAGTACTTC
CASSSDRSQETQYF
>TRBJ2-5|NA|TRBV28|TRBD1|16
TGTGCCAGCAGTTTAGTGCGGACAGGGTGGAGAGAGACCCAGTACTTC
CASSLVRTGWRETQYF
>TRBJ1-2|NA|TRBV7-2|TRBD1|18
TGTGCCAGCAGCTCCGACCCACCGGGACAGCAAGCTAACTATGGCTACACCTTC
CASSSDPPGQQANYGYTF
>TRBJ1-2|NA|TRBV13|NA|17
TGTGCCAGCAGCCTAAGGCAGGGGAGGGCTACCAACTCTGGCTACACCTTC
CASSLRQGRATNSGYTF
>TRBJ2-1|NA|TRBV7-8|TRBD2|16
TGTGCCAGCAGCTTAGGGGCCGGGACTAGCTACAATGAGCAGTTCTTC
CASSLGAGTSYNEQFF
>TRBJ2-7|NA|TRBV11-3|TRBD1|17
TGTGCCAGCAGCTTAAGCCCAGGACAGGGGGCTAGGTACGAGCAGTACTTC
CASSLSPGQGARYEQYF
>TRBJ2-7|NA|TRBV27|TRBD1|17
TGTGCCAGCAGTTTAAAGCACCCCGGGACAGGGAGCTACGAGCAGTACTTC
CASSLKHPGTGSYEQYF
>TRBJ1-3|NA|TRBV2|NA|16
TGTGCCAGCGGCTCAGACAGATATTTCTCTGGAAACACCATATATTTT
CASGSDRYFSGNTIYF
>TRBJ2-1|NA|TRBV27|TRBD1|15
TGTGCCAGCAGTTTTAGTGGACAGGGCGACAATGAGCAGTTCTTC
CASSFSGQGDNEQFF
>TRBJ2-7|NA|TRBV5-1|TRBD2|19
TGCGCCAGCAGCTTGACCACTCCAAGTAGCGGGAGGCCTTTTTACGAGCAGTACTTC
CASSLTTPSSGRPFYEQYF
>TRBJ2-7|NA|TRBV9|TRBD2|16
TGTGCCAGCAGTGTCGGGACTAGCGGGAGTATCCACGAGCAGTACTTC
CASSVGTSGSIHEQYF
>TRBJ2-7|NA|TRBV6-6|TRBD2|14
TGTGCCAGCAGGTCTAGCGGTACAACCTACGAGCAGTACTTC
CASRSSGTTYEQYF
>TRBJ2-2|NA|TRBV7-8|NA|14
TGTGCCAGCAGCCGAGCCGGGACAAACGGGGAGCTGTTTTTT
CASSRAGTNGELFF
>TRBJ1-6|NA|TRBV5-1|TRBD1|17
TGCGCCAGCAGCTTGAGCGGGTGGGGACAGGGGAATTCACCCCTCCACTTT
CASSLSGWGQGNSPLHF
>TRBJ2-2|NA|TRBV6-1|NA|15
TGTGCCAGCAGTGAATTGGGTGGGCAAACCGGGGAGCTGTTTTTT
CASSELGGQTGELFF
>TRBJ2-7|NA|TRBV6-6|TRBD1|15
TGTGCCAGCAACTCCCGGGACAGGGGGACTTACGAGCAGTACTTC
CASNSRDRGTYEQYF
>TRBJ2-1|few|TRBV29-1|TRBD1|13
TGCAGCGCACAACCGACAGGGAACAATGAGCAGTTCTTC
CSAQPTGNNEQFF
>TRBJ2-7|NA|TRBV6-4|NA|16
TGTGCCAGCAGCCGGCCGCGCCGGGACAAAGACTACGAGCAGTACTTC
CASSRPRRDKDYEQYF
>TRBJ2-2|NA|TRBV29-1|NA|14
TGCAGCGTTATATTTCAGAAGAACACCGGGGAGCTGTTTTTT
CSVIFQKNTGELFF
>TRBJ2-7|once|TRBV2|TRBD1|15
TGTGCCAGCAGTGAAGAGGGACAGGGTGTAAGGGAGCAGTACTTC
CASSEEGQGVREQYF
>TRBJ2-3|once|TRBV6-1|NA|14
TGTGCCGGCAAACGTAGGGGCGCGACGAATACGCAGTATTTT
CAGKRRGATNTQYF
>TRBJ1-2|NA|TRBV28|NA|13
TGTGCCAGCAGTTTAGGCCGGAGCTATGGCTACACCTTC
CASSLGRSYGYTF
>TRBJ1-6|NA|TRBV4-1|NA|17
TGCGCCAGCAGCCTACCGCCCCCCCGCGGCCTCGGATCACCCCTCCACTTT
CASSLPPPRGLGSPLHF
>TRBJ2-3|NA|TRBV27|TRBD2|16
TGTGCCAGCAGTTTATTCGGACTAGCGGGAGGGGATACGCAGTATTTT
CASSLFGLAGGDTQYF
>TRBJ2-5|few|TRBV27|TRBD2|13
TGTGCCAGCAGATATAACGGAGGGAGGGAGCAGTACTTC
CASRYNGGREQYF